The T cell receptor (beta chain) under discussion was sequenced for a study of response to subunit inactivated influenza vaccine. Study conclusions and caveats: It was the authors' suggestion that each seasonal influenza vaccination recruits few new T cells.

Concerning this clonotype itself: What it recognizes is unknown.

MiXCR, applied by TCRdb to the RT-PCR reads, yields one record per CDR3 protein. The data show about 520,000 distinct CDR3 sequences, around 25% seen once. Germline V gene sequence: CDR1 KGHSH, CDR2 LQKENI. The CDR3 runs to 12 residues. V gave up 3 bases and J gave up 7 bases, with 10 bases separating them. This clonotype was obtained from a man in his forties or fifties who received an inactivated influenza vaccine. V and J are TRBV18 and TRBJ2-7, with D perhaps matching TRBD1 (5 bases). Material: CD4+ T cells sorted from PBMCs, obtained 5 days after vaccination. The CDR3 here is CASSPMAGEQYF. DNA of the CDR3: TGTGCCAGCTCACCGATGGCAGGGGAGCAGTACTTC.